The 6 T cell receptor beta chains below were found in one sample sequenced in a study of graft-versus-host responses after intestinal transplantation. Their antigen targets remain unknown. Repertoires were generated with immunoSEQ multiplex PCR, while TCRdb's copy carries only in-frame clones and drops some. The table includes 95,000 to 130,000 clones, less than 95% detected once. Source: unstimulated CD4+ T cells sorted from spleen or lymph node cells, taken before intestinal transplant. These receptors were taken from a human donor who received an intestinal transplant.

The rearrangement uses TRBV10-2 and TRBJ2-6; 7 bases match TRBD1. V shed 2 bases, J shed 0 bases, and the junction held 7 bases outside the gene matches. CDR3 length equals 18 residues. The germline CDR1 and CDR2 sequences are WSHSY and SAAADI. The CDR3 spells CASSEPPGGNSGANVLTF. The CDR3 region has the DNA TGCGCCAGCAGTGAGCCGCCAGGGGGTAACTCTGGGGCCAACGTCCTGACTTTC.

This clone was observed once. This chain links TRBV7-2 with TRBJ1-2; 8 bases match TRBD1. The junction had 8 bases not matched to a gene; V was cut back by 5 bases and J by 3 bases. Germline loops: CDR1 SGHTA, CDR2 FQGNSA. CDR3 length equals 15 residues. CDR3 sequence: CASSRRTGNDYGYTF. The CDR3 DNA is TGTGCCAGCAGCCGACGGACAGGGAATGACTATGGCTACACCTTC.

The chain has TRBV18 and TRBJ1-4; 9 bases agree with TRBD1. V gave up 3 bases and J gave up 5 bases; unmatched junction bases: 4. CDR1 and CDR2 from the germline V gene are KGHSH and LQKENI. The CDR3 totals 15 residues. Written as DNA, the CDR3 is TGTGCCAGCTCACCGCGGACAGGGGCGAATGAAAAACTGTTTTTT. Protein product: CASSPRTGANEKLFF. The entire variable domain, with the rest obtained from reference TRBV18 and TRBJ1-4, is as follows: NAGVMQNPRHLVRRRGQEARLRCSPMKGHSHVYWYRQLPEEGLKFMVYLQKENIIDESGMPKERFSAEFPKEGPSILRIQQVVRGDSAAYFCASSPRTGANEKLFFGSGTQLSVL.

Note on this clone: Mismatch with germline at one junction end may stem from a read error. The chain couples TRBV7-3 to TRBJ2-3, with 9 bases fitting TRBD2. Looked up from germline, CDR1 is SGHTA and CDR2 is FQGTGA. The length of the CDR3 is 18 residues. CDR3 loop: CASSLTPTGTSRTDTQYF. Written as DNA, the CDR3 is TGTGCCAGCAGCCTAACTCCAACCGGGACTAGCAGGACAGATACGCAGTATTTT.

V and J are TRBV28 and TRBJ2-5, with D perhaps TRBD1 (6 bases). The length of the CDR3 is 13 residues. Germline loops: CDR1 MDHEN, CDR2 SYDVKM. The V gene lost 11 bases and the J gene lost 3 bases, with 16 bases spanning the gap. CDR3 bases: TGTGCCGGGGGCTCAGGGTTGAAAGAGACCCAGTACTTC. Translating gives CAGGSGLKETQYF.

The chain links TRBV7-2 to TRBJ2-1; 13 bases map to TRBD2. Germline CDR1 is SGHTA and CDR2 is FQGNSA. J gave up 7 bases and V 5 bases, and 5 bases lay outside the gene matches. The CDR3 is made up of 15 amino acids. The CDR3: CASSILAGGPNEQFF. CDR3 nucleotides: TGTGCCAGCAGCATACTAGCGGGGGGGCCTAATGAGCAGTTCTTC.